This T cell receptor (beta chain) comes out of a study of T-cell reconstitution after alpha-beta-depleted transplantation in children. The authors prepared the TCRbeta library with unique molecular identifiers. MiXCR, run by TCRdb on the PCR reads, gives a single entry per CDR3 protein. The table records 440,000 or so distinct CDR3 sequences, roughly 44% of them present only once. This clonotype was detected only a few times. Germline V gene sequence: CDR1 SGHRS, CDR2 YFSETQ. This CDR3 comprises 13 residues. V shed 7 bases and J shed 3 bases, with 13 bases lying between them. The TCR was taken from a girl under 10 years old with aplastic anemia, due to receive a stem cell transplant. The genes are TRBV5-1 and TRBJ2-5; maybe TRBD2 (6 bases). Specimen: PBMCs, collected before TCRalphabeta/CD19-depleted stem cell transplant. CDR3 protein: CASHLPGEETQYF. The CDR3 nucleotides read TGCGCCAGCCACCTCCCGGGGGAAGAGACCCAGTACTTC.